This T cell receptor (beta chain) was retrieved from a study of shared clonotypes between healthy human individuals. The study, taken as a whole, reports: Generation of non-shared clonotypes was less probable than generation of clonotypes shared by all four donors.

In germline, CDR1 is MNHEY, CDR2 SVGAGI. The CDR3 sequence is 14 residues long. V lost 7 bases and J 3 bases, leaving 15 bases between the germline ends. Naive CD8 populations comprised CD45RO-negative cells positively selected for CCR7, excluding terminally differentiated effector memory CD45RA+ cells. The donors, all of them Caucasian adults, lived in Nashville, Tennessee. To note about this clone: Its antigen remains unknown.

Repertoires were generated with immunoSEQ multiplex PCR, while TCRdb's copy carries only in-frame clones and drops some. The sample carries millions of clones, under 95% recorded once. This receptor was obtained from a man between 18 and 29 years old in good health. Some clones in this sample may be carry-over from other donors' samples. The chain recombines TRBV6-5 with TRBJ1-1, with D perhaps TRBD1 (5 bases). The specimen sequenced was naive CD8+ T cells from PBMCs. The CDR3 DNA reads TGTGCCAGCACCCCCTTGCGGGGGGACACTGAAGCTTTCTTT. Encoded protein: CASTPLRGDTEAFF.